The present T cell receptor beta chain was sequenced within a study of T cell repertoires in cytomegalovirus infection (dated by TCRdb to between 2019 and 2020). With respect to the entire study: Because public TCR beta signatures pointed to carriage of CMV infection together with the matching HLA type, the HLA type of each donor mattered for the analysis.

The CDR3 contains 15 residues, cysteine and phenylalanine counted. Only the CDR3 part of the read is kept: 45 bases, read in frame from the first base. CDR1 and CDR2 (MNHNS, SASEGT) derive from the germline V gene. Trimming accounts for 6 bases at V and 8 bases at J, while the number of junction bases matched to no gene is 6. Sequencing relied on an Illumina HiSeq 1500. In TCRdb, the public reads were trimmed at Q25 with fastp and aligned with MiXCR, with productive beta chains retained. Each CDR3 protein gets just one entry, which takes the most common genes and DNA from the rows behind it. The sample has around 260,000 distinct CDR3 sequences on record, 20% to 30% of them singletons. The biggest ten clones account for over 11% of the sample. This clonotype was found many times. Its recognized antigen is unknown. Base qualities are not recorded, but no much larger clone differs from it by a single base.

Overall results and qualifications from the work: In both this cohort and an independent roughly 350-donor cohort, the cumulative frequency of public TCR beta family members distinguished carriers of CMV infection plus the relevant HLA type. The ex vivo response was dominated by HLA-C-restricted CMV-specific TCR beta clonotypes, which also provided the single most frequent clonotype in two of eight donors.

The V and J genes are TRBV6-1 and TRBJ2-1, with 14 bases aligning to TRBD2. Sequencing was performed on PBMCs. The clonotype was recovered from a human donor in good health (CMV status not recorded). Some clones in this sample may be carry-over from other donors' samples. The bases are TGTGCCAGCAGAACAGGGACTAGCGGGAGTGATGAGCAGTTCTTC. Translation gives CASRTGTSGSDEQFF.